This T cell receptor (beta chain) was captured by sequencing in a study of regulatory T cells in long-lasting Graves disease. There are a few counts of this clonotype. Its specificity is unknown. Study results and caveats: Thyroid tissue went unstudied; only peripheral blood was examined.

Combining iRepertoire HTBI primers with Arm-PCR of CDR3 regions, the authors built TCR beta libraries. In the original workflow: Spanning all samples, the identified segments comprised some 66 TRBV and over 13 TRBJ. TCRdb used MiXCR to reprocess the multiplex PCR reads, holding one entry per CDR3 protein. These V and J calls are TCRdb output, not the study's own analysis. This table has fewer than 450,000 distinct CDR3 sequences, around 24% appearing once. The time point here: persistent/refractory GD, antithyroid drugs over 5 years with positive TRAb. Extracted RNA from PBMCs served as the source of the TCR library. The authors drew 8.5 to 9 milliliters of peripheral blood into EDTA tubes. This clonotype was sampled from a female donor with Graves disease. Specimen: peripheral blood mononuclear cells (PBMCs), collected when the disease was refractory, from a patient treated with antithyroid drugs.

CDR3 region: CASSIDTSSYEQYF. For the CDR3, the DNA is TGTGCCAGTAGTATCGACACCTCCTCCTACGAGCAGTACTTC. The chain recombines TRBV19 with TRBJ2-7; D gene ambiguous. CDR3 size: 14 residues. From germline, CDR1 is LNHDA and CDR2 SQIVND (reference sequence). V was trimmed by 3 bases and J by 0 bases, leaving 9 bases between them.